This T cell receptor beta chain was sequenced in a study of T cell changes during pregnancy in multiple sclerosis. Looked up from germline, CDR1 is SGHTA and CDR2 is FQGNSA. The CDR3 is made up of 19 amino acids. V shed 1 base and J shed 0 bases, with 19 bases lying between them. Profiled with immunoSEQ multiplex PCR; TCRdb holds only in-frame clones, not every one. This sample has 50,000 to 60,000 clones, with 90% found just once. Sequenced here: peripheral blood, sampled in the first trimester of pregnancy. The chain carries TRBV7-2 and TRBJ2-1, with D unresolved. This receptor was identified in a female donor in good health, enrolled as a control in a pregnancy study. CDR3: CASSLDPLAGLSSYNEQFF. The DNA of the CDR3 is TGTGCCAGCAGCTTAGATCCTTTAGCTGGCCTAAGCTCCTACAATGAGCAGTTCTTC.